This T cell receptor (beta chain) was profiled in a study of blood T cells in healthy people across ages. This clonotype was counted only a few times. Its cognate antigen is unknown. CDR3 length equals 12 residues. The V gene's germline CDR1 is DFQATT and CDR2 SNEGSKA (reference sequence). V was pared by 1 base and J by 6 bases, with 7 bases between. Study results and limitations: Both higher diversity and more naive CD4+ cells marked long-lived donors when set against aged donors.

It was with a sample-barcoded 5' primer and a J-beta primer mix that a second PCR of roughly 7 to 12 cycles was run. TCRdb reprocessed the 5' RACE reads via MiXCR and lists one record per CDR3 protein. The sample carries just over 1 million distinct CDR3 sequences, over 35% recorded once. What was sequenced was blood. The origin of this receptor is a woman aged 55-70 years in good health. V gene TRBV20-1 combines with J gene TRBJ1-5; D is possibly TRBD1 (6 bases). The CDR3 bases are TGCAGTGCTAGAGGGGGGCTTCAGCCCCAGCATTTT. Translated, it gives CSARGGLQPQHF.